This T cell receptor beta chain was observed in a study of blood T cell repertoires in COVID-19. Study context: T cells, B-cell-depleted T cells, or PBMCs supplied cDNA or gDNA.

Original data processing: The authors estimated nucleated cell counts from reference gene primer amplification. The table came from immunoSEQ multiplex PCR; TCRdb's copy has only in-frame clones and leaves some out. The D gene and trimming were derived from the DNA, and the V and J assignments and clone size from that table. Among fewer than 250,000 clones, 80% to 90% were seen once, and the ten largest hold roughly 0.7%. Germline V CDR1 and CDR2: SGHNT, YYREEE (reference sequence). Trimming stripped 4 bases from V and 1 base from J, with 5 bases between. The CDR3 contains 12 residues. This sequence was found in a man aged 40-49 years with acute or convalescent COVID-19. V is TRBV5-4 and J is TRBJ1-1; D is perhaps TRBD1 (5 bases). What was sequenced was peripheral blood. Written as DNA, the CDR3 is TGTGCCAGCAGCCAGGGGAACACTGAAGCTTTCTTT. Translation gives CASSQGNTEAFF.